A selection of T cell receptor beta chains follows, all from one sample in a study of blood T cell repertoires in COVID-19. Sequencing used immunoSEQ multiplex PCR; TCRdb keeps in-frame clones, though not all of them. The table has some 320,000 clones, around 88% seen once. Sequenced: peripheral blood. These receptors originate from a woman aged 25 to 45 who had recovered from COVID-19. The CDR3 runs from the conserved cysteine through the conserved F or W. A D gene is named only where the DNA matches it firmly. Size is omitted from some rows. Given values are once, few, many or a class for expanded clones.

abundance	v_gene	j_gene	d_gene	CDR3aa	CDR3nt
NA	TRBV11-3	TRBJ2-2	NA	CARGTLNTGELFF	TGTGCCAGGGGGACATTGAACACCGGGGAGCTGTTTTTT
NA	TRBV28	TRBJ1-1	NA	CATLPGFMAEAFF	TGTGCCACTCTTCCAGGGTTTATGGCTGAAGCTTTCTTT
NA	TRBV4-2	TRBJ2-4	TRBD2	CASSPSGGAGKAKNIQYF	TGTGCCAGCAGCCCTAGCGGGGGGGCCGGTAAAGCCAAAAACATTCAGTACTTC
NA	TRBV7-8	TRBJ1-5	TRBD1	CASSFTKGTGVGERGPQHF	TGTGCCAGCAGCTTCACCAAGGGGACAGGGGTTGGGGAGAGAGGGCCCCAGCATTTT
NA	TRBV5-5	TRBJ1-2	TRBD1	CASSFTRGDYGYTF	TGTGCCAGCAGCTTTACCAGGGGGGACTATGGCTACACCTTC
few	TRBV6-1	TRBJ2-2	NA	CASSEGVGSTGELFF	TGTGCCAGCAGTGAAGGGGTGGGGAGTACCGGGGAGCTGTTTTTT
NA	TRBV9	TRBJ2-5	TRBD2	CASSVGGGAGETQYF	TGTGCCAGCAGCGTAGGCGGGGGGGCCGGGGAGACCCAGTACTTC
NA	TRBV4-2	TRBJ2-6	NA	CASSPFSENSGANVLTF	TGTGCCAGCAGCCCATTTTCGGAGAACTCTGGGGCCAACGTCCTGACTTTC
once	TRBV25-1	TRBJ2-3	NA	CASSESGSTDTQYF	TGTGCCAGCAGTGAATCAGGTAGCACAGATACGCAGTATTTT
few	TRBV7-2	TRBJ1-5	TRBD1	CASSLMGQGNQPQHF	TGTGCCAGCAGCCTAATGGGACAGGGTAATCAGCCCCAGCATTTT
NA	TRBV15	TRBJ2-1	NA	CATTKFSSYNEQFF	TGTGCCACCACCAAATTCAGCTCCTACAATGAGCAGTTCTTC
NA	TRBV3-1/TRBV3-2	TRBJ2-7	NA	CASSQVVYEQYF	TGTGCCAGCAGCCAAGTAGTCTACGAGCAGTACTTC
NA	TRBV7-6	TRBJ1-6	TRBD1	CASSWRQGMWNSPLHF	TGTGCCAGCAGCTGGAGACAGGGGATGTGGAATTCACCCCTCCACTTT
NA	TRBV18	TRBJ2-7	NA	CASSPGLGGREQYF	TGTGCCAGCTCCCCGGGCCTCGGGGGTCGCGAGCAGTACTTC
NA	TRBV7-2	TRBJ2-1	NA	CASSLGGSPRGEQFF	TGTGCCAGCAGCTTAGGAGGGAGCCCGCGCGGTGAGCAGTTCTTC
NA	TRBV4-1	TRBJ1-6	NA	CASSQETENSPLHF	TGCGCCAGCAGCCAAGAGACAGAGAATTCACCCCTCCACTTT
once	TRBV12-5	TRBJ2-1	TRBD1	CASGLAPFTGVPDNTLEQFF	TGTGCTAGTGGTTTGGCACCTTTTACAGGGGTCCCCGACAATACTCTCGAGCAGTTCTTC
NA	TRBV6-5	TRBJ2-7	TRBD1	CASKGQGHLYEQYF	TGTGCCAGCAAGGGACAGGGGCACCTCTACGAGCAGTACTTC
NA	TRBV28	TRBJ2-7	NA	CASTQGGFEQYF	TGTGCCAGCACTCAGGGGGGCTTCGAGCAGTACTTC
NA	TRBV7-9	TRBJ2-1	TRBD1	CASSSGQGAYNEQFF	TGTGCCAGCAGCTCGGGACAGGGGGCATACAATGAGCAGTTCTTC
NA	TRBV2	TRBJ1-1	NA	CASSVYGGANTEAFF	TGTGCCAGCAGTGTGTACGGGGGGGCGAACACTGAAGCTTTCTTT
NA	TRBV29-1	TRBJ2-2	TRBD1	CSGATGATGELFF	TGCAGCGGGGCGACAGGGGCCACCGGGGAGCTGTTTTTT